These 23 T cell receptor beta chains share one sample of origin, sequenced in a study of T-cell reconstitution after alpha-beta-depleted transplantation in children. TCRbeta library preparation incorporated unique molecular identifiers. TCRdb re-derived calls from the PCR reads in MiXCR, one entry per CDR3 protein. The profile shows about 400,000 distinct CDR3 sequences, around 15% of them singletons. Sequenced here: PBMCs, mostly from graft donor cells, sampled 360 days after TCRalphabeta/CD19-depleted stem cell transplant. The receptors stem from a boy under two years old who had a stem cell transplant for Wiskott-Aldrich syndrome, so the T cells may come from the graft donor.

In its sample, this clonotype was seen a few times. The chain recombines TRBV12-3 or TRBV12-4 with TRBJ2-5; D might be TRBD1 (6 bases). The CDR3 spans 11 residues. The germline V and J ends were trimmed by 4 bases and 7 bases, with 7 bases remaining between them. This CDR3 is CASSSQGTQYF. CDR3 bases: TGTGCCAGCAGTTCACAGGGGACCCAGTACTTC.

In this sample, this clonotype turned up a few times. The V and J genes are TRBV2 and TRBJ2-1, with 9 bases aligning to TRBD1. From germline, CDR1 is SNHLY and CDR2 FYNNEI. V shed 3 bases, J shed 5 bases, and the junction held 8 bases outside the gene matches. The CDR3 sequence is 16 residues long. This CDR3 reads CASSDPRQGGHNEQFF. The CDR3 region has the DNA TGTGCCAGCAGTGACCCGCGACAGGGGGGTCACAATGAGCAGTTCTTC.

The chain has TRBV7-2 and TRBJ2-3, with 7 bases aligning to TRBD2. Germline CDR1 SGHTA, CDR2 FQGNSA. The CDR3 totals 18 residues. Germline trimming cut 0 bases from V and 0 bases from J; bases unmatched to any gene: 9. This chain's CDR3 is CASSLAGGPRPSTDTQYF. DNA of the CDR3: TGTGCCAGCAGCTTAGCGGGAGGGCCTCGGCCGAGCACAGATACGCAGTATTTT.

This clonotype was detected a few times. The V and J genes are TRBV6-6 and TRBJ2-3; D is unresolved. The CDR3 runs 13 residues. Germline V lookup: CDR1 MNHNY, CDR2 SVGAGI (reference sequence). Trimming pared 6 bases from V and 3 bases from J, leaving 10 bases between. The CDR3 bases are TGTGCCAGCAGGGTCTCGCATACAGATACGCAGTATTTT. Its translation: CASRVSHTDTQYF.

The chain joins TRBV6-1 to TRBJ2-7, with 8 bases matching TRBD1. Germline CDR1 reads MNHNS; CDR2 reads SASEGT. The CDR3 spans 14 residues. The V gene end was trimmed by 4 bases and the J gene end by 1 base; junction bases not matched to a gene: 3. The CDR3 DNA is TGTGCCAGCAGTGTGCGGACAGGGTCCTACGAGCAGTACTTC. Encoded protein: CASSVRTGSYEQYF.

The chain links TRBV7-2 to TRBJ2-3; D remains unclear. The CDR3 has 12 residues. Trimming stripped 5 bases from V and 5 bases from J, with 8 bases between. Germline values: CDR1 SGHTA, CDR2 FQGNSA. CDR3 sequence (DNA): TGTGCCAGCAGCCCGGTTCAAGATACGCAGTATTTT. It codes for CASSPVQDTQYF. Drawing the rest from reference TRBV7-2 and TRBJ2-3, the complete variable domain is GAGVSQSPSNKVTEKGKDVELRCDPISGHTALYWYRQSLGQGLEFLIYFQGNSAPDKSGLPSDRFSAERTGGSVSTLTIQRTQQEDSAVYLCASSPVQDTQYFGPGTRLTVL.

A few counts support this clonotype. The chain joins TRBV20-1 to TRBJ2-7; D may be TRBD1 (6 bases). Germline values: CDR1 DFQATT, CDR2 SNEGSKA (reference sequence). V lost 3 bases and J 6 bases, leaving 12 bases between the germline ends. This CDR3 is built from 12 residues. As DNA, the CDR3 is TGCAGTGCTAGGCAGGGGATTTTCGAGCAGTACTTC. Amino acids: CSARQGIFEQYF.

This clonotype appeared a few times. V and J are TRBV13 and TRBJ2-7; D perhaps matches TRBD2 (6 bases). CDR1 and CDR2 from the germline V gene are PRHDT and FYEKMQ (reference sequence). The length of the CDR3 is 15 residues. Between the trimmed V and J ends, which lost 0 bases and 1 base, there was a span of 10 bases. The CDR3 DNA reads TGTGCCAGCAGCTTAGGCGGGACTCATTCCTACGAGCAGTACTTC. Amino acids: CASSLGGTHSYEQYF.

The chain is built from TRBV11-2 and TRBJ2-1; unclear D gene. CDR1 and CDR2 from the germline V gene are SGHAT and FQNNGV. V lost 5 bases and J 0 bases, leaving 20 bases between the germline ends. This CDR3 has 18 residues. This chain's CDR3 is CASSRWIQAPGSYNEQFF. CDR3 sequence (DNA): TGTGCCAGCAGCCGATGGATTCAGGCCCCGGGCTCCTACAATGAGCAGTTCTTC.

V is TRBV28 and J is TRBJ1-4, with TRBD1 matching over 8 bases. The ends lost 4 bases at V and 0 bases at J; junction bases unmatched: 10. CDR3 size: 18 residues. Germline assignment: CDR1 MDHEN and CDR2 SYDVKM. This CDR3 reads CASSSAGTGMSTNEKLFF. For the CDR3, the DNA is TGTGCCAGCAGTTCTGCCGGGACAGGAATGTCAACTAATGAAAAACTGTTTTTT.

The chain links TRBV6-2 or TRBV6-3 to TRBJ2-3; TRBD2 aligns across 11 bases. The germline CDR1 and CDR2 sequences are MNHEY and SVGEGT. The V segment lost 6 bases and the J segment 1 base; nucleotides outside the gene matches: 6. The CDR3 consists of 16 residues. The CDR3: CASRPVTSGGTDTQYF. The CDR3 DNA sequence: TGTGCCAGCAGGCCCGTGACTAGCGGGGGCACAGATACGCAGTATTTT.

The V call is TRBV29-1, the J call TRBJ2-7; 9 positions agree with TRBD1. Germline V gives CDR1 SQVTM, CDR2 ANQGSEA. Germline trimming cut 5 bases from V and 2 bases from J; bases unmatched to any gene: 4. The CDR3 consists of 13 residues. CDR3 region: CSVHGQGTYEQYF. The CDR3 bases are TGCAGCGTTCATGGACAGGGGACCTACGAGCAGTACTTC.

This clonotype has a handful of counts. The chain couples TRBV24-1 to TRBJ2-1, with TRBD2 identical over 8 bases. Per germline, CDR1 KGHDR and CDR2 SFDVKD. V lost 6 bases, J lost 4 bases, and 7 bases stayed unmatched. This CDR3 has 15 amino acids. The DNA for the CDR3 is TGTGCCACCAGTCGAGCGGGGGTTGGGTACAATGAGCAGTTCTTC. Translating it yields CATSRAGVGYNEQFF.

This clonotype was seen only a few times. The chain is built from TRBV20-1 and TRBJ1-5; D is ambiguous. V dropped 1 base and J dropped 2 bases, with 12 bases sitting between them. Germline V gene lookup returns CDR1 DFQATT and CDR2 SNEGSKA (reference sequence). This CDR3 region has 15 residues. The CDR3 sequence: CSARVPGGRNQPQHF. The CDR3 nucleotides are TGCAGTGCTAGAGTCCCGGGAGGGCGCAATCAGCCCCAGCATTTT.

This clonotype appeared a few times. V gene TRBV6-1 combines with J gene TRBJ2-7, with TRBD1 as a possible D gene (6 bases). The V end lost 8 bases, the J end lost 0 bases, and 29 bases lay between the germline ends. Germline V CDR1 and CDR2: MNHNS, SASEGT. The CDR3 has 19 residues. CDR3 in DNA: TGTGCCAGCTCTAGGTCCATCCCATTCGGACAGTCGTTCTCCTACGAGCAGTACTTC. This sequence encodes CASSRSIPFGQSFSYEQYF.

This clonotype showed up many times. V is TRBV12-3 or TRBV12-4 and J is TRBJ1-2; no clear D. V lost 3 bases and J lost 8, with 13 bases in between. This CDR3 region has 13 residues. The CDR3 DNA is TGTGCCAGCAGTTTTTCCGGGTCTGAAGGCTACACCTTC. Translated: CASSFSGSEGYTF.

The chain carries TRBV4-1 and TRBJ1-1; the match to TRBD1 covers 9 bases. With 2 bases clipped from V and 5 bases from J, the junction kept 9 bases outside the gene matches. Germline V gives CDR1 MGHRA, CDR2 YSYEKL. This CDR3 is built from 16 residues. CDR3 sequence reads: CASSQTLQGAGTEAFF. The CDR3 bases are TGCGCCAGCAGCCAAACTTTACAGGGGGCGGGAACTGAAGCTTTCTTT.

This clonotype was counted only a few times. V is TRBV12-3 or TRBV12-4 and J is TRBJ2-5; 8 nucleotides match TRBD1. The CDR3 covers 16 residues. J was trimmed by 5 bases and V by 0 bases; bases with no gene match: 8. The CDR3 protein is CASSLAGDRTYETQYF. Written as DNA, the CDR3 is TGTGCCAGCAGTTTAGCCGGGGACAGGACATACGAGACCCAGTACTTC.

The rearrangement links TRBV24-1 to TRBJ2-3; 9 nucleotides align to TRBD2. Losses at the gene ends were 1 base for V and 2 bases for J; bases not matched to a gene: 3. The CDR3 contains 16 residues. CDR1 and CDR2 (germline): KGHDR, SFDVKD. The CDR3 protein is CATSDFRLADTDTQYF. CDR3 sequence (DNA): TGTGCCACCAGTGATTTCCGACTAGCGGACACAGATACGCAGTATTTT.

This clonotype was counted between two and nine times. The chain has TRBV27 and TRBJ2-7, with D perhaps matching TRBD1 (6 bases). CDR1 and CDR2 from the germline V gene are MNHEY and SMNVEV (reference sequence). The CDR3 spans 15 residues. The V gene lost 6 bases and the J gene lost 0 bases, with 15 bases spanning the gap. CDR3 sequence (DNA): TGTGCCAGCAGCTTAACAGGGACATTCTCCTACGAGCAGTACTTC. As protein: CASSLTGTFSYEQYF.

This clonotype was seen a handful of times. This chain uses TRBV7-9 with TRBJ2-1, with no clear D. This CDR3 contains 14 residues. Germline V gives CDR1 SEHNR, CDR2 FQNEAQ (reference sequence). V dropped 4 bases and J dropped 7 bases, with 14 bases sitting between them. CDR3: CASSSSPNLNEQFF. The CDR3 DNA reads as TGTGCCAGCAGCTCATCCCCGAACCTGAATGAGCAGTTCTTC.

The rearrangement joins TRBV19 to TRBJ1-4; D is perhaps TRBD1 (6 bases). CDR1 and CDR2 (germline): LNHDA, SQIVND (reference sequence). V was cut by 5 bases and J by 2 bases, with 15 bases left in between. The CDR3 is 16 amino acids. DNA of the CDR3: TGTGCCAGTAGTGATGGACAGCGAGGTACTAATGAAAAACTGTTTTTT. It translates to CASSDGQRGTNEKLFF. Variable domain in full (rest from reference TRBV19 and TRBJ1-4): DGGITQSPKYLFRKEGQNVTLSCEQNLNHDAMYWYRQDPGQGLRLIYYSQIVNDFQKGDIAEGYSVSREKKESFPLTVTSAQKNPTAFYLCASSDGQRGTNEKLFFGSGTQLSVL.

This clonotype was seen only a few times. The chain uses TRBV11-2 and TRBJ2-4; the D is unclear. V lost 5 bases, J lost 9 bases, and 17 bases lay in between. The V gene's germline CDR1 is SGHAT and CDR2 FQNNGV. There are 14 residues in the CDR3. DNA of the CDR3: TGTGCCAGCAGCCCCGAAAGGGTCTCCGGCATTCAGTACTTC. Protein: CASSPERVSGIQYF.